This TCR beta chain appears in the sequencing data of a study of TIL therapy for anti-PD-1-resistant metastatic lung cancer. This clone was seen just once. This CDR3 is built from 15 residues. The germline V gene encodes CDR1 SGHTA and CDR2 FQGTGA. With V trimmed by 2 bases and J by 2 bases, 1 base remained unmatched. This was the immunoSEQ v3 assay. Assay used: immunoSEQ multiplex PCR; TCRdb lists only in-frame clones, some missing. The sample yields 54,000 or so clones, less than 75% seen once. Time point here: pre-treatment sample, taken before nivolumab and TIL therapy. Sample: blood, taken at baseline. The chain uses TRBV7-3 and TRBJ2-1, with TRBD1 matching over 9 bases. The source is a person aged 25 to 80 with non-small cell lung cancer. The CDR3 nucleotides read TGTGCCAGCAGCTTAGGGACAGGGACCTACAATGAGCAGTTCTTC. Protein product: CASSLGTGTYNEQFF.